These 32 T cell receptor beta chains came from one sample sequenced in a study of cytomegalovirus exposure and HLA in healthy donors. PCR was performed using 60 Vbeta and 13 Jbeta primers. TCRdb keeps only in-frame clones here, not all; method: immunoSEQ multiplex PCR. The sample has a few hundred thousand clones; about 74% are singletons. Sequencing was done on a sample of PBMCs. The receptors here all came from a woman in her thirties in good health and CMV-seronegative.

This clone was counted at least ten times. The chain's CDR3 is CASSLIPGNTEAFF. The DNA for the CDR3 is TGTGCCAGCAGCTTAATCCCAGGGAACACTGAAGCTTTCTTT. The chain carries TRBV7-3 and TRBJ1-1; no reliable D call. Germline values: CDR1 SGHTA, CDR2 FQGTGA. V shed 1 base and J shed 1 base, with 7 bases lying between them. There are 14 residues in the CDR3. Based on the CDR3 plus reference TRBV7-3 and TRBJ1-1, the full variable domain is GAGVSQTPSNKVTEKGKYVELRCDPISGHTALYWYRQSLGQGPEFLIYFQGTGAADDSGLPNDRFFAVRPEGSVSTLKIQRTERGDSAVYLCASSLIPGNTEAFFGQGTRLTVV.

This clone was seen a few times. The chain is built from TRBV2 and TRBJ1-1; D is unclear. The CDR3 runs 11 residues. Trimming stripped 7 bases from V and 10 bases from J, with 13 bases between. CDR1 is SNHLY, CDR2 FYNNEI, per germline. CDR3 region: CASNQARGAFF. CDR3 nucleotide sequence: TGTGCCAGCAACCAGGCTCGTGGAGCTTTCTTT.

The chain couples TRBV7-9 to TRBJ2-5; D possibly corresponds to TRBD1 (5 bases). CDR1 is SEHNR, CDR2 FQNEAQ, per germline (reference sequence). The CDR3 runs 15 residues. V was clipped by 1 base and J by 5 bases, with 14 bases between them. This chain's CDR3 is CASSLGQGGLETQYF. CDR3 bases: TGTGCCAGCAGCTTAGGGCAGGGTGGGCTGGAGACCCAGTACTTC.

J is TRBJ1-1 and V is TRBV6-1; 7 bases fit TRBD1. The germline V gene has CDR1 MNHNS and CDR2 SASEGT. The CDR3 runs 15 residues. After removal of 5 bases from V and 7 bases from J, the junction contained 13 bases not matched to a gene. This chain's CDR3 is CASSQFLTGVIEAFF. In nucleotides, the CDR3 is TGTGCCAGCAGTCAATTCCTAACAGGGGTAATTGAAGCTTTCTTT.

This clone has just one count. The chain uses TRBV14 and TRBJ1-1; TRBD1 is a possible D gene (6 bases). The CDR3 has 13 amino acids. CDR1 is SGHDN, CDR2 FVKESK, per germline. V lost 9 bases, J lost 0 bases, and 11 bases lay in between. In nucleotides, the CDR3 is TGTGCCAGTTCAGGGGCGGTGAACACTGAAGCTTTCTTT. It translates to CASSGAVNTEAFF.

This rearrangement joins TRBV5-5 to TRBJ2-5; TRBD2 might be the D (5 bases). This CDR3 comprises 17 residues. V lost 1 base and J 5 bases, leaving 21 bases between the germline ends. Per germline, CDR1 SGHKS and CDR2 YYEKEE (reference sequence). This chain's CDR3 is CASSLLISGSGGETQYF. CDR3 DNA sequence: TGTGCCAGCAGCTTGTTAATAAGCGGTTCTGGCGGGGAGACCCAGTACTTC.

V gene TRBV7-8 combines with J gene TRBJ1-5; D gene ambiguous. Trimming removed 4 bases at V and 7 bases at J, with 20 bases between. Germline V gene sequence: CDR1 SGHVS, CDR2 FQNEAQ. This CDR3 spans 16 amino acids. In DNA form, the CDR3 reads TGTGCCAGCAGCTCATCGTTGGGAGAGGCCGGCCAGCCCCAGCATTTT. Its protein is CASSSSLGEAGQPQHF.

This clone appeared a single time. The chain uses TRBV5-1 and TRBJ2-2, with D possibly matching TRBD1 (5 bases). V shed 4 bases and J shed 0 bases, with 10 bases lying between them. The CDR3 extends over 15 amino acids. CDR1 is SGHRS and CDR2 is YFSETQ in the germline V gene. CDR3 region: CASSHDRPNTGELFF. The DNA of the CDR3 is TGCGCCAGCAGCCACGACAGACCGAACACCGGGGAGCTGTTTTTT.

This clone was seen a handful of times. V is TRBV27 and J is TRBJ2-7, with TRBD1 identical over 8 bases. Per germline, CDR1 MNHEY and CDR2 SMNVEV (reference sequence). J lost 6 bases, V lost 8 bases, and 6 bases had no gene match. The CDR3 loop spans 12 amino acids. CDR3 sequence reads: CASGPQGAEQYF. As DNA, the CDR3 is TGTGCCAGCGGCCCCCAGGGGGCCGAGCAGTACTTC.

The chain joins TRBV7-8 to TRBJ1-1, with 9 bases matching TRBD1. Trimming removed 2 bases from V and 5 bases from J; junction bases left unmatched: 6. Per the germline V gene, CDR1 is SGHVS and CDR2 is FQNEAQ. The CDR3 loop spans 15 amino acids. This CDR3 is CASSLSGQGWTEAFF. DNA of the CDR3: TGTGCCAGCAGCTTATCGGGACAGGGTTGGACTGAAGCTTTCTTT.

This CDR3 reads CASSLEEGLSGNTIYF. CDR3 sequence (DNA): TGTGCCAGCAGCTTGGAAGAGGGCTTATCTGGAAACACCATATATTTT. The chain carries TRBV5-6 and TRBJ1-3; D gene unclear. The CDR3 is 16 amino acids. Trimming stripped 0 bases from V and 1 base from J, with 11 bases between. Germline V CDR1 and CDR2: SGHDT, YYEEEE.

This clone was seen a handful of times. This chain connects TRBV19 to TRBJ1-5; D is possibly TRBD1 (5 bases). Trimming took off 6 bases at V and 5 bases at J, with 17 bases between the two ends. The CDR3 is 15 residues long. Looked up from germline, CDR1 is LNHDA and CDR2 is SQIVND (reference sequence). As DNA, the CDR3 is TGTGCCAGTAGCCCCCTGGAGGGGCGACATCAGCCCCAGCATTTT. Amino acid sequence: CASSPLEGRHQPQHF.

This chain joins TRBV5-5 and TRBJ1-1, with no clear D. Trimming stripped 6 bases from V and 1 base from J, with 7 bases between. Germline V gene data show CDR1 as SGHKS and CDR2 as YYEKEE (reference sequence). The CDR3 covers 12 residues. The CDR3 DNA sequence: TGTGCCAGCAACTCCGGGAACACTGAAGCTTTCTTT. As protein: CASNSGNTEAFF. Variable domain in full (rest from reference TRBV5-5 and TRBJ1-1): DAGVTQSPTHLIKTRGQQVTLRCSPISGHKSVSWYQQVLGQGPQFIFQYYEKEERGRGNFPDRFSARQFPNYSSELNVNALLLGDSALYLCASNSGNTEAFFGQGTRLTVV.

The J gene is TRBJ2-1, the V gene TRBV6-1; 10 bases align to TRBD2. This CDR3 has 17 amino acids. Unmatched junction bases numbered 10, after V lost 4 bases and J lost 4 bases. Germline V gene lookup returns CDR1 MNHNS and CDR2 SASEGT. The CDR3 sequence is CASSVLTGTSAYNEQFF. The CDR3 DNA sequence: TGTGCCAGCAGTGTTCTTACCGGGACTAGCGCATACAATGAGCAGTTCTTC.

The CDR3 nucleotides are TGCGCCAGCAGCCAGAGACAGCGGGAGAATTATGAGCAGTTCTTC. This translates into CASSQRQRENYEQFF. The genes are TRBV4-1 and TRBJ2-1; 8 nucleotides match TRBD2. The germline V gene encodes CDR1 MGHRA and CDR2 YSYEKL. The CDR3 has 15 amino acids. V dropped 3 bases and J dropped 8; count of bases not matched to a gene: 9.

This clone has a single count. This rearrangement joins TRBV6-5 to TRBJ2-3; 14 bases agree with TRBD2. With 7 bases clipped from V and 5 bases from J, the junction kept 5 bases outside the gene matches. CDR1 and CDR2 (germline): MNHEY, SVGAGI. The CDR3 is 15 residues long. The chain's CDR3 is CASNGLAGGVDTQYF. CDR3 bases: TGTGCCAGCAATGGACTAGCGGGAGGTGTAGATACGCAGTATTTT.

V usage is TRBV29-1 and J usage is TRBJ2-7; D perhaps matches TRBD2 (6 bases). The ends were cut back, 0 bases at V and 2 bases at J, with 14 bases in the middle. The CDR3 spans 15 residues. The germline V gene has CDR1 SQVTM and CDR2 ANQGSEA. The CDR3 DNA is TGCAGCGTTGAAGATCCTAGGACGGGAGCCTACGAGCAGTACTTC. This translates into CSVEDPRTGAYEQYF.

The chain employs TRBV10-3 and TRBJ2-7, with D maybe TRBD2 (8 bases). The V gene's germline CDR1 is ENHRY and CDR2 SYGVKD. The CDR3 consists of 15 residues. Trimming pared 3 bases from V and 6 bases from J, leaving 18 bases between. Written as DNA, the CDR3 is TGTGCCATCAGTGATTTAGCGGGACAGATCCTCGAGCAGTACTTC. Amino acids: CAISDLAGQILEQYF.

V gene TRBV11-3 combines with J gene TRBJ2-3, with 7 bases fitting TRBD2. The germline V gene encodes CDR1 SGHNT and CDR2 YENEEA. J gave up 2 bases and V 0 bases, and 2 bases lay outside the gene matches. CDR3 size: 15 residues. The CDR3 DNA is TGTGCCAGCAGCTTAGAGAGCGGGGCCACAGATACGCAGTATTTT. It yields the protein CASSLESGATDTQYF.

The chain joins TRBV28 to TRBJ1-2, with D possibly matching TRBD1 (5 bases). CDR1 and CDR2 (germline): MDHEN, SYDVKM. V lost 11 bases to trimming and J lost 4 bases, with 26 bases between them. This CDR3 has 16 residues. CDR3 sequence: CACLEGSRSPIYGYTF. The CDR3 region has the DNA TGTGCCTGCCTGGAGGGGTCCCGATCCCCTATCTATGGCTACACCTTC.

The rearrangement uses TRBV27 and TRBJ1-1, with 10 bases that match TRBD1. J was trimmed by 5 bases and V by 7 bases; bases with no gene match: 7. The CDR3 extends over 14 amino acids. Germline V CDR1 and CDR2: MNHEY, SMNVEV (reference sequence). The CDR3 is CASNPDRGLTEAFF. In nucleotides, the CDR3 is TGTGCCAGCAATCCTGACAGGGGGCTTACTGAAGCTTTCTTT.

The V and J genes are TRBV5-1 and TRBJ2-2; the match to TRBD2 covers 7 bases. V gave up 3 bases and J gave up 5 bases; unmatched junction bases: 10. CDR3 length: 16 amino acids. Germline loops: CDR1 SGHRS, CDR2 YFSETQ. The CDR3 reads CASSSPSGAGTGELFF. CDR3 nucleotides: TGCGCCAGCAGCTCACCCAGCGGGGCGGGGACCGGGGAGCTGTTTTTT.

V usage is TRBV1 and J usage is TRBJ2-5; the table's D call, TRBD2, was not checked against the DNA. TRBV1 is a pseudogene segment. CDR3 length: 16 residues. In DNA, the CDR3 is TGCACCAGCAGTGCAACTAGCGGGAGCCACCAAGAGACCCAGTACTTC. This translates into CTSSATSGSHQETQYF.

CDR3 protein: CASSGFPLTGGTEAFF. CDR3 nucleotide sequence: TGTGCCAGCAGCGGATTCCCCTTGACAGGGGGCACTGAAGCTTTCTTT. This chain links TRBV2 with TRBJ1-1, with TRBD1 matching over 9 bases. Germline assignment: CDR1 SNHLY and CDR2 FYNNEI. CDR3 length: 16 residues. The J segment lost 4 bases and the V segment lost 6 bases, leaving 12 bases of the junction unmatched.

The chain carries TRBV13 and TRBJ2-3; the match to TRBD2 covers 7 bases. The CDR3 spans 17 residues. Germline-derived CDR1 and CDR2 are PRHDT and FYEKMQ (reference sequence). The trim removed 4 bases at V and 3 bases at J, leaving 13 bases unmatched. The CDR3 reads CASSSPREPSGTDTQYF. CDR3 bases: TGTGCCAGCAGCTCCCCCAGAGAGCCTAGCGGTACAGATACGCAGTATTTT.

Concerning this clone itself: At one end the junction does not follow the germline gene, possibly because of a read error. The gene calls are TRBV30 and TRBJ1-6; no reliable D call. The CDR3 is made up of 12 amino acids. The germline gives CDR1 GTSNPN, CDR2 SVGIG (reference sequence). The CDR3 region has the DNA TGTGCCTGGAAAGAGGGTAATTCACCCCTCAACTTT. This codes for CAWKEGNSPLNF.

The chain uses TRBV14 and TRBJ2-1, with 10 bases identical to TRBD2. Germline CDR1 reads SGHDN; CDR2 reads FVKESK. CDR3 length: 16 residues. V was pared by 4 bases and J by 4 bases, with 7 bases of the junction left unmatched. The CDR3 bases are TGTGCCAGCAGCCCCTCGCTAGCGGGAGCTTACAATGAGCAGTTCTTC. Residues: CASSPSLAGAYNEQFF.

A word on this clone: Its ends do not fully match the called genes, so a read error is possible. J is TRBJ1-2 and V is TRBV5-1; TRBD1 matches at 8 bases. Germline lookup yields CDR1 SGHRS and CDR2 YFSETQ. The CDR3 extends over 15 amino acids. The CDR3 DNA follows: TGTGCCAGCAGCTTGGGCTTTGGACAGGGAGGAGGCTACACCTTC. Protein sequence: CASSLGFGQGGGYTF.

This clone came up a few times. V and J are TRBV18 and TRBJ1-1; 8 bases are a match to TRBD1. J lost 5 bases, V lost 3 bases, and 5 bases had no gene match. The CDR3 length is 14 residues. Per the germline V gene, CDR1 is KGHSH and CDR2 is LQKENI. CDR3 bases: TGTGCCAGCTCACCCACAGGGGGGAGGACTGAAGCTTTCTTT. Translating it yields CASSPTGGRTEAFF. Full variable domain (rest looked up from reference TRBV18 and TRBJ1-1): NAGVMQNPRHLVRRRGQEARLRCSPMKGHSHVYWYRQLPEEGLKFMVYLQKENIIDESGMPKERFSAEFPKEGPSILRIQQVVRGDSAAYFCASSPTGGRTEAFFGQGTRLTVV.

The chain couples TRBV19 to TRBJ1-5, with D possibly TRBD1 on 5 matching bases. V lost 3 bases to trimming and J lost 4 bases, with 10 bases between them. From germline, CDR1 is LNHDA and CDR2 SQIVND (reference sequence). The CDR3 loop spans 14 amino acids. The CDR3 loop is CASSMGLINQPQHF. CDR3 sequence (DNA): TGTGCCAGTAGTATGGGACTGATTAATCAGCCCCAGCATTTT.

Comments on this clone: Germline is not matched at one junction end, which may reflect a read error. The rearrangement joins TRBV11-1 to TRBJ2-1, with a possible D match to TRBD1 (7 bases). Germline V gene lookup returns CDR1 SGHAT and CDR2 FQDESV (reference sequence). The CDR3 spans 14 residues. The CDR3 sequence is CASSLNQGGNEQFF. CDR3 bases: TGTGCCAGCAGTTTAAATCAGGGGGGCAATGAGCAATTCTTC.

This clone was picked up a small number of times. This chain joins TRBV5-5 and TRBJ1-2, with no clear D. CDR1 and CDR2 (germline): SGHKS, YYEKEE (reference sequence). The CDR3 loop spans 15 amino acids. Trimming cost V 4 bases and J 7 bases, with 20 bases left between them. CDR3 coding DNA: TGTGCCAGCAGCCAAGCAGGCTTAGCGGGAGGTGGCTACACCTTC. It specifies CASSQAGLAGGGYTF.